The source of this TCR beta chain is a study of T cell responses to AZD1222 COVID-19 vaccine. Germline CDR1 reads WSHSY; CDR2 reads SAAADI. The CDR3 totals 19 residues. V was trimmed by 6 bases and J by 0 bases, leaving 23 bases between them. The repertoire was sequenced with immunoSEQ multiplex PCR; TCRdb's copy has only in-frame clones and lacks some. Seen here are 150,000 to 200,000 clones, roughly 85% observed once, and the top ten hold around 1%. Sequences were derived from peripheral blood, sampled 28 days after the second AZD1222 dose. V gene TRBV10-2 combines with J gene TRBJ1-4; D ambiguous. This TCR came from an adult who received the AZD1222 COVID-19 vaccine. CDR3 nucleotide sequence: TGCGCCAGCAGCCCCTTGAGCCCAGTCTCTTATGCAACTAATGAAAAACTGTTTTTT. This codes for CASSPLSPVSYATNEKLFF.